This T cell receptor beta chain was sequenced during a study of shared clonotypes between healthy human individuals (dated by TCRdb to the early 2020s). Regarding the research as a whole: The cohort included three men and a couple of women between 18 and 49 years of age. Libraries were prepared and TCR repertoires were sequenced by different laboratories using diverse techniques, in order to increase sequencing depth and limit assay-specific biases. Per donor, leukapheresis produced somewhere between about 0.94 and 9.5 billion PBMCs. To estimate repertoire size and how much clonotype sharing occurs between individuals, the study deeply sequenced the blood TCR repertoires of roughly 5 healthy adults. For each donor, CD4 naive and CD4 memory were each given three plates, CD8 naive was given two plates, and CD8 memory was given one plate.

General findings and caveats noted by the study authors: Incomplete sequencing was indicated by rarefaction of sorted-subset datasets, despite the large sequencing depth. Pairwise subsampling led to the expectation that sequencing depth would affect the degree of clonotype sharing among donors. Naive subsets generally had larger estimated clonotype richness than memory subsets did. About 4.5% of naive CD4, 3.5% of naive CD8, about 2.5% of memory CD4, and 0.4% of memory CD8 clonotypes were shared across several donors. Compared with non-shared clonotypes, clonotypes shared by all four sorted-subset donors had higher generation probabilities. Because the study included a small number of donors, the genetic and exposure-history diversity represented was limited. Sampling was limited to blood, and TCR repertoires in tissue likely differ from TCR repertoires in blood.

Healthy HIV-negative adults with no recently reported acute infections or vaccinations were included as donors. Every donor was a Caucasian adult living in Nashville, Tennessee, USA. CD4+ T cells were enriched by magnetic negative selection; naive cells were then positively selected on CD45RA, and the negative fraction formed the memory subset. After blood collection by leukapheresis, PBMCs were isolated using Ficoll-Histopaque density gradient centrifugation and then cryopreserved in the vapor phase of liquid nitrogen. Analytical flow cytometry was used to check the purity and quantity of each magnetically sorted T cell population. From each sorted fraction, genomic DNA was isolated and quantified by UV absorbance on a Nanodrop 2000c. Of note for this clone: Its antigen specificity is not known. No qualities accompany the bases; no much larger clone lies one base away.

V and J are truncated by 7 bases and 0 bases respectively, leaving an intervening sequence of 7 bases. Taken from cysteine to phenylalanine, the CDR3 has 13 residues. Of all the DNA, just the CDR3 is kept, 39 bases in frame from base 1. CDR1 and CDR2 are drawn from the germline V gene (reference sequence): SEHNR, FQNEAQ. TCR CDR3 regions were amplified from genomic DNA by multiplex PCR using the deep immunoSEQ assay. Extracted genomic DNA from each cell subset was distributed evenly across all wells of several immunoSEQ 96-well plates, and each plate was treated as a replicate. For sorted subsets, each replicate PCR was loaded with 200 to 250 ng genomic DNA, equivalent to about 33,000 T cell genomes. Purified libraries were measured with a Qubit 3.0 fluorometer, size-checked on a Bioanalyzer 2100, and measured again with the KAPA Library Quantification kit. Every immunoSEQ 96-well plate was sequenced on a dedicated single-read 150-cycle Illumina NextSeq 550 flow cell. For the original study's pipeline: The immunoSEQ output contained only junctional sequences without quality scores, so filtering could not match that applied to full-length reads. To assign V/J genes and CDR3, sequences were annotated against IMGT germline references using PyIR, a Python wrapper for IgBLAST v1.9. Reads were filtered out if the reads had weak V/J assignments (E-value above 1e-6), no CDR3, stop codons, out-of-frame junctions, or ambiguous translated residues. V3J clonotypes were defined by identical inferred V gene, J gene, and CDR3 amino acid sequence. The percentage overlap between two repertoires was calculated by dividing the number of shared unique clonotypes by the size of the smaller repertoire. Repertoire richness was assessed with RTK rarefaction, the Chao1 estimator, and Recon v2.1 estimates of unobserved clonotypes. Generation probabilities were computed with OLGA for all TCRbeta clonotypes obtained by the gDNA method from a handful of donors. In TCRdb, the immuneACCESS table is reduced to in-frame sequences with V and J assigned. These tables do not hold every clone; where another copy was compared, an unresolved V gene accounts for under half, and the others remain unexplained. V, J and clone size derive from that table, while D and trimming were established from the DNA sequence. For this sample the table gives over a million clones, of which roughly 95% were detected only once. Roughly 1.2% of the sample comes from the top ten.

The rearranged segments are TRBV7-9 and TRBJ2-1; there is no confident call for the D gene. The TCR originated in a man aged 30-40 years in good health. The sample taken for sequencing was naive CD4+ T cells sorted from blood. The cell subset or site label for this specimen denotes: CD45RA+ positively selected. The bases are TGTGCCAGCATGTGGAGCTCCTACAATGAGCAGTTCTTC. This is translated as CASMWSSYNEQFF.